Presented here are 26 T cell receptor beta chains from one specimen sequenced in a study of blood T cell repertoires in COVID-19 (TCRdb year 2020). The library relied on the immunoSEQ multiplex PCR assay. TCRdb stores this immuneACCESS table with in-frame sequences only. Part of the clones is absent; in the studies checked, under half of the shortfall reflects unresolved V genes, and no reason is known for the rest. This sample holds roughly 90,000 clones; about 90% were observed only once. Of the sample, roughly 1.5% falls within the top ten clones. Source material: peripheral blood. The receptors here all came from a human donor with active COVID-19. The donor label of this sample is uncertain.

This clone was seen a single time. The rearrangement links TRBV10-3 to TRBJ2-5; D may be TRBD1 (6 bases). V was trimmed by 3 bases and J by 2 bases, leaving 13 bases between them. CDR3 length: 15 residues. Germline values: CDR1 ENHRY, CDR2 SYGVKD. CDR3 region: CAISEGTNFQETQYF. CDR3 DNA: TGTGCCATCAGTGAAGGGACAAATTTTCAAGAGACCCAGTACTTC.

The V and J genes are TRBV11-2 and TRBJ2-7, with D possibly matching TRBD2 (6 bases). Germline-derived CDR1 and CDR2 are SGHAT and FQNNGV. CDR3 length: 14 residues. Trimming left V 0 bases short and J 3 bases short, with 9 bases between. CDR3 nucleotides: TGTGCCAGCAGCTTAGATCTGGGGGGCTACGAGCAGTACTTC. Encoded protein: CASSLDLGGYEQYF.

The gene calls are TRBV15 and TRBJ1-5, with 7 bases fitting TRBD1. The CDR3 consists of 15 residues. With V trimmed by 0 bases and J by 7 bases, 6 bases remained unmatched. CDR1 is LNHNV and CDR2 is YYDKDF in the germline V gene (reference sequence). In nucleotides, the CDR3 is TGTGCCACCAGCAGAGATCGACAGGGTGGCCAGCCCCAGCATTTT. Translated, it gives CATSRDRQGGQPQHF.

V usage is TRBV5-1 and J usage is TRBJ2-3; 10 nucleotides line up with TRBD1. The V gene end was trimmed by 5 bases and the J gene end by 6 bases; junction bases not matched to a gene: 12. Germline V lookup: CDR1 SGHRS, CDR2 YFSETQ. CDR3 length: 16 amino acids. The CDR3 spells CASRHSGDRGSDTQYF. DNA of the CDR3: TGCGCCAGCAGGCATAGTGGGGACAGGGGTTCGGATACGCAGTATTTT.

The chain is built from TRBV19 and TRBJ2-7; a weak D match, TRBD2 (6 bases). This CDR3 comprises 15 residues. V lost 8 bases and J lost 5, with 22 bases in between. From germline, CDR1 is LNHDA and CDR2 SQIVND (reference sequence). The CDR3 spells CASGAGRSGYDEQYF. For the CDR3, the DNA is TGTGCCAGTGGTGCGGGAAGATCAGGGTACGACGAGCAGTACTTC. Filled out from reference TRBV19 and TRBJ2-7, the complete variable domain reads DGGITQSPKYLFRKEGQNVTLSCEQNLNHDAMYWYRQDPGQGLRLIYYSQIVNDFQKGDIAEGYSVSREKKESFPLTVTSAQKNPTAFYLCASGAGRSGYDEQYFGPGTRLTVT.

The sample holds one count of this clone. V and J are TRBV11-3 and TRBJ2-1, with 7 positions matching TRBD2. The CDR3 sequence is 14 residues long. Germline V gene sequence: CDR1 SGHNT, CDR2 YENEEA. V shed 0 bases and J 6 bases; nucleotides not matched to a gene: 2. The CDR3 sequence: CASSLEGGSNEQFF. The DNA of the CDR3 is TGTGCCAGCAGCTTAGAGGGGGGGTCCAATGAGCAGTTCTTC.

This clone was found a few times. The rearrangement uses TRBV30 and TRBJ2-2; D might be TRBD1 (6 bases). V lost 4 bases and J lost 0, with 12 bases in between. The CDR3 extends over 15 amino acids. CDR1 is GTSNPN, CDR2 SVGIG, per germline (reference sequence). This CDR3 reads CAWTTRGANTGELFF. CDR3 nucleotides: TGTGCCTGGACAACCAGGGGCGCGAACACCGGGGAGCTGTTTTTT. The full variable domain, rest sourced from reference TRBV30 and TRBJ2-2, is SQTIHQWPATLVQPVGSPLSLECTVEGTSNPNLYWYRQAAGRGLQLLFYSVGIGQISSEVPQNLSASRPQDRQFILSSKKLLLSDSGFYLCAWTTRGANTGELFFGEGSRLTVL.

The chain joins TRBV2 to TRBJ1-4; D possibly corresponds to TRBD1 (5 bases). Germline values: CDR1 SNHLY, CDR2 FYNNEI. The V and J ends lost 3 bases and 4 bases respectively, with 9 bases between them. The CDR3 consists of 14 residues. CDR3 sequence (DNA): TGTGCCAGCAGTGATACAGGCTATAATGAAAAACTGTTTTTT. Protein: CASSDTGYNEKLFF. Combining the CDR3 with reference TRBV2 and TRBJ1-4 gives the whole variable domain EPEVTQTPSHQVTQMGQEVILRCVPISNHLYFYWYRQILGQKVEFLVSFYNNEISEKSEIFDDQFSVERPDGSNFTLKIRSTKLEDSAMYFCASSDTGYNEKLFFGSGTQLSVL.

The rearrangement joins TRBV12-1 to TRBJ1-4; the table's D call, TRBD1, has no DNA check behind it. TRBV12-1 is a pseudogene segment. This CDR3 has 15 amino acids. The CDR3 DNA reads TGTGCCAGCAGCGCCCACAGGGGTGCTAATGAAAAACTGTTTTTT. This translates into CASSAHRGANEKLFF.

V is TRBV9 and J is TRBJ2-2; 15 nucleotides match TRBD2. In germline, CDR1 is SGDLS, CDR2 YYNGEE. Trimming cost V 5 bases and J 2 bases; bases outside gene matches: 7. The CDR3 runs 18 residues. CDR3 nucleotide sequence: TGTGCCAGCAGACCCGGGACTAGCGGGGGGTTAAACACCGGGGAGCTGTTTTTT. Translating it yields CASRPGTSGGLNTGELFF. Looking up the rest from reference TRBV9 and TRBJ2-2 gives the full variable domain: DSGVTQTPKHLITATGQRVTLRCSPRSGDLSVYWYQQSLDQGLQFLIQYYNGEERAKGNILERFSAQQFPDLHSELNLSSLELGDSALYFCASRPGTSGGLNTGELFFGEGSRLTVL.

The gene calls are TRBV24-1 and TRBJ2-3; D possibly corresponds to TRBD1 (5 bases). CDR3 size: 16 residues. Per germline, CDR1 KGHDR and CDR2 SFDVKD. V was cut by 3 bases and J by 2 bases, with 14 bases left in between. CDR3 sequence reads: CATSDPHPRATDTQYF. The DNA of the CDR3 is TGTGCCACCAGTGATCCCCACCCCAGGGCCACAGATACGCAGTATTTT.

The chain recombines TRBV5-6 with TRBJ1-2; D is unresolved. Germline V gene data show CDR1 as SGHDT and CDR2 as YYEEEE. The CDR3 extends over 11 amino acids. V lost 2 bases and J lost 6, with 5 bases in between. As DNA, the CDR3 is TGTGCCAGCAGCTTCCAAAATGGCTACACCTTC. It codes for CASSFQNGYTF.

This chain uses TRBV7-9 with TRBJ2-1, with 7 nucleotides matching TRBD1. Losses at the gene ends were 5 bases for V and 9 bases for J; bases not matched to a gene: 19. From germline, CDR1 is SEHNR and CDR2 FQNEAQ (reference sequence). The CDR3 is made up of 17 amino acids. CDR3 sequence reads: CASSDVGLQGVFSEQFF. The CDR3 bases are TGTGCCAGCAGCGACGTAGGCCTGCAGGGGGTTTTCAGTGAGCAGTTCTTC.

The rearrangement uses TRBV5-1 and TRBJ2-2; tentative D call: TRBD2 (5 bases). V lost 4 bases, J lost 0 bases, and 10 bases lay in between. Germline V gene data show CDR1 as SGHRS and CDR2 as YFSETQ. This CDR3 is 15 amino acids long. The CDR3 loop reads CASSPSFSNTGELFF. CDR3 DNA: TGCGCCAGCAGCCCTAGCTTCTCGAACACCGGGGAGCTGTTTTTT.

This sequence joins TRBV9 and TRBJ2-1, with D possibly being TRBD1 (6 bases). The CDR3 has 15 residues. V lost 3 bases to trimming and J lost 0 bases, with 10 bases between them. Germline assignment: CDR1 SGDLS and CDR2 YYNGEE. In DNA form, the CDR3 reads TGTGCCAGCAGCGCACAGGGTGGCTCCTACAATGAGCAGTTCTTC. The encoded protein is CASSAQGGSYNEQFF. The complete variable domain, with remaining parts taken from reference TRBV9 and TRBJ2-1, reads DSGVTQTPKHLITATGQRVTLRCSPRSGDLSVYWYQQSLDQGLQFLIQYYNGEERAKGNILERFSAQQFPDLHSELNLSSLELGDSALYFCASSAQGGSYNEQFFGPGTRLTVL.

This clone appeared a few times. CDR3 nucleotides: TGTGCCTGGAGAGAGTGGAGCTCTGGAAACACCATATATTTT. This encodes CAWREWSSGNTIYF. The chain recombines TRBV30 with TRBJ1-3, with D uncertain. The CDR3 contains 14 residues. Trimming cost V 3 bases and J 0 bases, with 9 bases left between them. Germline values: CDR1 GTSNPN, CDR2 SVGIG (reference sequence). Variable domain in full (rest from reference TRBV30 and TRBJ1-3): SQTIHQWPATLVQPVGSPLSLECTVEGTSNPNLYWYRQAAGRGLQLLFYSVGIGQISSEVPQNLSASRPQDRQFILSSKKLLLSDSGFYLCAWREWSSGNTIYFGEGSWLTVV.

This clone was observed a handful of times. The rearrangement uses TRBV7-9 and TRBJ1-2; TRBD1 aligns across 10 bases. This CDR3 comprises 16 residues. J lost 4 bases, V lost 1 base, and 6 bases had no gene match. Germline loops: CDR1 SEHNR, CDR2 FQNEAQ (reference sequence). The CDR3: CASSLVLGTGAYGYTF. The CDR3 DNA reads as TGTGCCAGCAGCTTAGTCCTCGGGACAGGGGCCTATGGCTACACCTTC.

This chain joins TRBV28 and TRBJ2-2; 7 nucleotides line up with TRBD1. Trimming removed 3 bases from V and 4 bases from J; junction bases left unmatched: 8. Per the germline V gene, CDR1 is MDHEN and CDR2 is SYDVKM. The CDR3 length is 16 residues. The CDR3 bases are TGTGCCAGCAGTTTGACAGGGCCCCAGGGCACCGGGGAGCTGTTTTTT. Amino acid sequence: CASSLTGPQGTGELFF.

The table lists this clone with a few counts. The V call is TRBV2, the J call TRBJ1-5, with D perhaps matching TRBD1 (5 bases). The CDR3 contains 15 residues. Germline CDR1 is SNHLY and CDR2 is FYNNEI. V was cut by 4 bases and J by 4 bases, with 14 bases left in between. CDR3 coding DNA: TGTGCCAGCAGTGGCGGCAGGGTGGGTAATCAGCCCCAGCATTTT. Amino acid sequence: CASSGGRVGNQPQHF.

The chain joins TRBV4-3 to TRBJ1-2, with a tentative D call TRBD1 (5 bases). Per the germline V gene, CDR1 is LGHNA and CDR2 is YSLEER. Between the trimmed V and J ends, which lost 4 bases and 6 bases, there was a span of 15 bases. There are 14 residues in the CDR3. CDR3 DNA sequence: TGCGCCAGCAGCCTTCTACAGGCGGATCATGGCTACACCTTC. Translated, it gives CASSLLQADHGYTF.

This rearrangement joins TRBV5-1 to TRBJ2-7, with 9 bases that match TRBD2. From germline, CDR1 is SGHRS and CDR2 YFSETQ. The length of the CDR3 is 15 residues. V dropped 7 bases and J dropped 4; count of bases not matched to a gene: 12. CDR3 sequence reads: CASSRSGGREYEQYF. CDR3 DNA: TGCGCCAGCTCTCGAAGCGGGGGGCGGGAATACGAGCAGTACTTC. Looking up the rest from reference TRBV5-1 and TRBJ2-7 gives the full variable domain: KAGVTQTPRYLIKTRGQQVTLSCSPISGHRSVSWYQQTPGQGLQFLFEYFSETQRNKGNFPGRFSGRQFSNSRSEMNVSTLELGDSALYLCASSRSGGREYEQYFGPGTRLTVT.

This clone was detected once. The V and J genes are TRBV19 and TRBJ1-3; D not certain. Trimming removed 7 bases at V and 0 bases at J, with 10 bases between. The V gene's germline CDR1 is LNHDA and CDR2 SQIVND (reference sequence). The CDR3 has 14 amino acids. CDR3: CASTSVYSGNTIYF. The CDR3 DNA sequence: TGTGCCAGTACCTCCGTTTACTCTGGAAACACCATATATTTT.

This clone has just one count. The chain joins TRBV6-1 to TRBJ1-1; 9 positions agree with TRBD1. Germline trimming cut 6 bases from V and 3 bases from J; bases unmatched to any gene: 17. The length of the CDR3 is 18 residues. Germline-derived CDR1 and CDR2 are MNHNS and SASEGT. The CDR3, as DNA: TGTGCCAGCAGAGAAACAGGGGGCGCACCCCTTGGCGACACTGAAGCTTTCTTT. Protein product: CASRETGGAPLGDTEAFF.

CDR3 protein: CASRNLGQGRAFF. The CDR3 nucleotides are TGTGCCAGCAGAAACCTCGGACAGGGAAGAGCTTTCTTT. V and J are TRBV6-5 and TRBJ1-1, with 8 bases identical to TRBD1. Trimming cost V 6 bases and J 10 bases; bases outside gene matches: 10. The CDR3 totals 13 residues. The germline V gene has CDR1 MNHEY and CDR2 SVGAGI.

About this clone itself: The germline gene is not matched at one end of the junction; a read error may be the cause. The rearrangement links TRBV12-3 or TRBV12-4 to TRBJ1-6; 9 bases are shared with TRBD1. The CDR3 extends over 13 amino acids. CDR3 nucleotide sequence: TGTGCCAGCAGTAAGACCTCGACGGGACAGGGAGAATTT. Translating it yields CASSKTSTGQGEF.

This chain joins TRBV30 and TRBJ2-5; D gene ambiguous. The CDR3 consists of 11 residues. Trimming pared 0 bases from V and 5 bases from J, leaving 4 bases between. CDR1 and CDR2 from the germline V gene are GTSNPN and SVGIG (reference sequence). In DNA form, the CDR3 reads TGTGCCTGGAGTGTGAGTGAGACCCAGTACTTC. Amino acids: CAWSVSETQYF. Looking up the rest from reference TRBV30 and TRBJ2-5 gives the full variable domain: SQTIHQWPATLVQPVGSPLSLECTVEGTSNPNLYWYRQAAGRGLQLLFYSVGIGQISSEVPQNLSASRPQDRQFILSSKKLLLSDSGFYLCAWSVSETQYFGPGTRLLVL.